This T cell receptor beta chain was captured in a study of human T cells and chemical hapten exposure. Points from the study as a whole: TCRs at a frequency above 1 in 1000 stayed unchanged with DPC sensitization. Donors, who had alopecia, may show an immune response that differs from healthy people's.

Authors' analysis steps: Around 91,000 TCRs per sample was the median, with a range of about 20,000 to 690,600. Each CDR3 protein gets one entry after TCRdb re-called the RACE reads with MiXCR. The V and J calls, along with clone size, are taken from TCRdb and not from the paper's own processing. The sample records 150,000 to 200,000 distinct CDR3 sequences, 13% to 15% being singletons. Specified time point: patch test 1, 2 weeks after DPC sensitization. Sample treatment: therapeutic diphenylcyclopropenone sensitization with weekly scalp DPC. Blood draws came before every patch-test application. Of note for this clonotype: Its matching antigen is unknown.

Germline CDR1 and CDR2: SEHNR and FQNEAQ (reference sequence). This CDR3 is built from 16 residues. Trimming removed 5 bases from V and 4 bases from J; junction bases left unmatched: 12. V is TRBV7-9 and J is TRBJ1-2; 8 nucleotides agree with TRBD1. The specimen comprised whole blood, sampled in connection with sensitization to the hapten diphenylcyclopropenone (DPC). The TCR comes from a woman aged 30 to 39 with alopecia areata. Some clones in this sample may be carry-over from other donors' samples. The CDR3 loop is CASSPSTRTGIYGYTF. CDR3 nucleotide sequence: TGTGCCAGCAGCCCATCTACCCGGACAGGGATCTATGGCTACACCTTC.